The 13 T cell receptor beta chains below all came from one sample that was sequenced in a study of T cells in Graves' hyperthyroidism and ophthalmopathy. The CDR3 regions of TCR beta were amplified from RNA transcripts. The HTBI primer set drove a first-round RT-PCR of the TCR CDR3. One entry per CDR3 protein results from TCRdb running MiXCR on the multiplex PCR reads. Of approximately 620,000 distinct CDR3 sequences listed, about 15% are singletons. Specimen: blood. These receptors originate from a woman aged 30 to 39 with Graves' hyperthyroidism that later progressed to Graves' ophthalmopathy.

This chain uses TRBV30 with TRBJ1-2; 7 bases are a match to TRBD1. Germline V gives CDR1 GTSNPN, CDR2 SVGIG (reference sequence). With V trimmed by 3 bases and J by 4 bases, 8 bases remained unmatched. The CDR3 runs 14 residues. This CDR3 reads CAWSDRVTPYGYTF. Written as DNA, the CDR3 is TGTGCCTGGAGCGACAGGGTCACCCCCTATGGCTACACCTTC.

This clonotype was detected many times. The rearrangement uses TRBV12-3 or TRBV12-4 and TRBJ1-6; no clear D gene. This CDR3 is 15 amino acids long. Trimming pared 4 bases from V and 8 bases from J, leaving 15 bases between. The CDR3 reads CASSSPTGVYSPLHF. The CDR3, as DNA: TGTGCCAGCAGTTCCCCGACGGGCGTTTATTCACCCCTCCACTTT.

The sample holds many counts of this clonotype. The chain has TRBV2 and TRBJ2-1, with 9 bases that match TRBD2. The germline CDR1 and CDR2 sequences are SNHLY and FYNNEI. The CDR3 loop spans 14 amino acids. V lost 6 bases to trimming and J lost 6 bases; unmatched junction nucleotides: 6. The CDR3 nucleotides read TGTGCCAGCAGCGCTAGCGGGAATCGCAATGAGCAGTTCTTC. Translation: CASSASGNRNEQFF.

Only a few counts were recorded for this clonotype. The chain employs TRBV20-1 and TRBJ1-5; D is uncertain. The CDR3 consists of 13 residues. Germline CDR1 and CDR2: DFQATT and SNEGSKA (reference sequence). Trimming pared 1 base from V and 8 bases from J, leaving 12 bases between. CDR3 region: CSARGVHGEPQHF. The CDR3 DNA sequence: TGCAGTGCTAGAGGGGTACATGGGGAGCCCCAGCATTTT.

This chain uses TRBV24-1 with TRBJ2-2, with D possibly TRBD1 on 5 matching bases. The germline V gene encodes CDR1 KGHDR and CDR2 SFDVKD. There are 12 residues in the CDR3. V was cut by 7 bases and J by 4 bases, with 6 bases left in between. This CDR3 is CATSQGTGELFF. CDR3 bases: TGTGCCACCAGCCAGGGCACCGGGGAGCTGTTTTTT.

In this sample, this clonotype turned up many times. The chain recombines TRBV28 with TRBJ2-7; D is uncertain. CDR1 and CDR2 from the germline V gene are MDHEN and SYDVKM. V was pared by 2 bases and J by 6 bases, with 8 bases between. This CDR3 comprises 12 residues. The CDR3 nucleotides are TGTGCCAGCAGTTTACGACAAGGCGAGCAGTACTTC. This codes for CASSLRQGEQYF.

In its sample, this clonotype was seen many times. V and J are TRBV13 and TRBJ2-7; 11 nucleotides line up with TRBD2. CDR3 length: 16 amino acids. J gave up 2 bases and V 2 bases, and 5 bases lay outside the gene matches. Germline V gives CDR1 PRHDT, CDR2 FYEKMQ (reference sequence). The CDR3: CASSLTSGLAAYEQYF. The CDR3 DNA is TGTGCCAGCAGCTTAACCTCGGGACTAGCGGCCTACGAGCAGTACTTC.

This clonotype was picked up many times. The J gene is TRBJ1-1, the V gene TRBV5-1; the D is unclear. The V gene lost 3 bases and the J gene lost 5 bases, with 5 bases spanning the gap. The CDR3 has 11 amino acids. Germline V gene data show CDR1 as SGHRS and CDR2 as YFSETQ. This CDR3 is CASSSQTEAFF. DNA of the CDR3: TGCGCCAGCAGCTCTCAGACTGAAGCTTTCTTT.

This clonotype appeared a few times. Sequence at one end of the junction differs from germline and may be a read error. The chain couples TRBV11-3 to TRBJ2-7, with 10 nucleotides matching TRBD1. Germline-derived CDR1 and CDR2 are SGHNT and YENEEA. The CDR3 totals 15 residues. CDR3 sequence (DNA): TGTGCCAGCACCCGGCGAGGGACAGGGGCCCACGAGCGGTACTTC. This translates into CASTRRGTGAHERYF.

This clonotype was recorded many times. The chain joins TRBV30 to TRBJ1-1, with unresolved D. V shed 0 bases and J shed 1 base, with 6 bases lying between them. The CDR3 length is 13 residues. Germline CDR1 reads GTSNPN; CDR2 reads SVGIG (reference sequence). DNA for the CDR3: TGTGCCTGGAGTGTAGTCAGGAACACTGAAGCTTTCTTT. This sequence encodes CAWSVVRNTEAFF.

This clonotype was found many times. J is TRBJ1-1 and V is TRBV5-1, with 8 bases that match TRBD1. The V segment lost 0 bases and the J segment 3 bases; nucleotides outside the gene matches: 7. The CDR3 sequence is 16 residues long. CDR1 is SGHRS and CDR2 is YFSETQ in the germline V gene. The CDR3 region is CASSLGTGTGDTEAFF. The CDR3 region has the DNA TGCGCCAGCAGCTTGGGGACAGGGACGGGGGACACTGAAGCTTTCTTT.

This clonotype was observed many times. V gene TRBV20-1 combines with J gene TRBJ2-3; 7 nucleotides align to TRBD1. CDR1 is DFQATT and CDR2 is SNEGSKA in the germline V gene (reference sequence). CDR3 size: 16 residues. Trimming removed 5 bases from V and 0 bases from J; junction bases left unmatched: 11. The CDR3 DNA sequence: TGCAGTGCTGGAACCCCGACAGGGCCCAGCACAGATACGCAGTATTTT. As protein: CSAGTPTGPSTDTQYF.

There are a few counts of this clonotype. The rearrangement links TRBV6-4 to TRBJ2-2; D not resolved. CDR1 is MRHNA, CDR2 SNTAGT, per germline. The CDR3 consists of 16 residues. Trimming took off 0 bases at V and 0 bases at J, with 8 bases between the two ends. The CDR3 DNA sequence: TGTGCCAGCAGTGACTCTTGGCGGACGAACACCGGGGAGCTGTTTTTT. Its translation is CASSDSWRTNTGELFF.